The entry below gives a single TCR beta chain sequence along with its context. The data stem from a study of blood T cell repertoires in COVID-19. Only in-frame clones appear in the TCRdb table, and some are missing; sequencing was by immunoSEQ multiplex PCR. Of 130,000 or so clones listed, around three quarters were seen once; the top ten hold 11%. V lost 0 bases to trimming and J lost 3 bases; unmatched junction nucleotides: 8. CDR3 length: 16 amino acids. Germline assignment: CDR1 SGHRS and CDR2 YFSETQ. The V gene is TRBV5-1, the J gene TRBJ2-7, with 8 bases matching TRBD1. The sequence was collected from a human donor in a cohort sampled during active COVID-19. The sample was peripheral blood. CDR3 sequence reads: CASSLASGGPRYEQYF. The CDR3 DNA reads TGCGCCAGCAGCTTGGCCTCAGGGGGCCCCCGCTACGAGCAGTACTTC.